The source of this T cell receptor beta chain is a study of Graves' ophthalmopathy and Graves' hyperthyroidism. Study context: Peripheral blood collection took place at initial diagnosis, before any treatment.

RNA transcripts provided the template for amplifying TCR beta CDR3 regions. HTBI-primed first-round RT-PCR preceded second-round multiplex PCR. Each CDR3 protein gets one entry after TCRdb re-called the multiplex PCR reads with MiXCR. The sample contains about 640,000 distinct CDR3 sequences, roughly 39% of which appear only once. The CDR3 sequence is 15 residues long. Germline CDR1 is LNHDA and CDR2 is SQIVND (reference sequence). Trimming took off 3 bases at V and 5 bases at J, with 14 bases between the two ends. The receptor was isolated from an adult man with Graves' ophthalmopathy. Sequenced sample: peripheral blood. The chain links TRBV19 to TRBJ1-3, with D possibly TRBD1 on 6 matching bases. The CDR3 DNA is TGTGCCAGTAGTATCGATCCCGGACAGCGAAACACCATATATTTT. Translation gives CASSIDPGQRNTIYF.